This passage covers 5 T cell receptor beta chains from one sample sequenced in a study of T-cell reconstitution after alpha-beta-depleted transplantation in children. Construction of the TCRbeta library involved unique molecular identifiers. TCRdb re-analysed the PCR reads in MiXCR, keeping a single row per CDR3 protein. The table lists some 440,000 distinct CDR3 sequences, about 16% of them singletons. This sample comprised PBMCs, mostly from graft donor cells, obtained 360 days after TCRalphabeta/CD19-depleted stem cell transplant. The receptors were sampled from a boy under two years old who had a stem cell transplant for Wiskott-Aldrich syndrome, so the T cells may come from the graft donor.

There are a few counts of this clonotype. CDR3 bases: TGTGCCATCAGTGGACGCTTCTCCTACGAGCAGTACTTC. It yields the protein CAISGRFSYEQYF. The rearrangement links TRBV10-3 to TRBJ2-7; no clear D. The germline V gene encodes CDR1 ENHRY and CDR2 SYGVKD. CDR3 length equals 13 residues. The germline V and J ends were trimmed by 4 bases and 0 bases, with 7 bases remaining between them.

Many counts were recorded for this clonotype. Sequence at one end of the junction differs from germline and may be a read error. The chain uses TRBV7-2 and TRBJ1-1; D might be TRBD1 (5 bases). The CDR3 consists of 15 residues. Germline V gives CDR1 SGHTA, CDR2 FQGNSA. CDR3 region: CASSLALGTNTEAFF. The DNA of the CDR3 is TGTGCCAGCAGCCTAGCTTTAGGGACCAACACTGAAGCTTTCTTT. Looking up the rest from reference TRBV7-2 and TRBJ1-1 gives the full variable domain: GAGVSQSPSNKVTEKGKDVELRCDPISGHTALYWYRQSLGQGLEFLIYFQGNSAPDKSGLPSDRFSAERTGGSVSTLTIQRTQQEDSAVYLCASSLALGTNTEAFFGQGTRLTVV.

V and J are TRBV29-1 and TRBJ2-5; D not resolved. From germline, CDR1 is SQVTM and CDR2 ANQGSEA. CDR3 size: 15 residues. Trimming pared 8 bases from V and 4 bases from J, leaving 23 bases between. CDR3 DNA sequence: TGCAGCATAGTACGGAGAGCTGGTATAGGAGAGACCCAGTACTTC. Translated, it gives CSIVRRAGIGETQYF.

The rearrangement uses TRBV6-1 and TRBJ2-1; D unclear. Germline CDR1 and CDR2: MNHNS and SASEGT. The V and J ends lost 6 bases and 2 bases respectively, with 17 bases between them. The CDR3 covers 16 residues. The CDR3 protein is CASSPTLVFTYNEQFF. Written as DNA, the CDR3 is TGTGCCAGCAGCCCGACCTTAGTCTTTACCTACAATGAGCAGTTCTTC.

Only a few counts were recorded for this clonotype. The chain links TRBV7-9 to TRBJ2-7, with D possibly called TRBD1 or TRBD2 (5 bases each). The CDR3 is made up of 15 amino acids. Trimming shortened V by 4 bases and J by 2 bases, and 15 bases separated the two germline ends. The germline V gene encodes CDR1 SEHNR and CDR2 FQNEAQ (reference sequence). The CDR3 nucleotides read TGTGCCAGCAGCTCGAGGGCCAGAGGGGCCTACGAGCAGTACTTC. Translated, it gives CASSSRARGAYEQYF.